These 15 T cell receptor beta chains were sequenced from one sample in a study of CD8 T cells in Susac syndrome. RNA amounts of about 0.5 to 1 ug underwent reverse transcription with random hexamers. TCRdb analysed the immunoSEQ multiplex PCR reads with MiXCR anew, one entry per CDR3 protein. The sample holds some 260,000 distinct CDR3 sequences; 80% to 95% are singletons and the top ten take 0.065% to 0.075%. Source material: CD4+ T cells from PBMCs. The receptors here all came from a human donor with multiple sclerosis.

This chain connects TRBV9 to TRBJ2-5; D is unresolved. Trimming took off 0 bases at V and 6 bases at J, with 15 bases between the two ends. Germline V gene data show CDR1 as SGDLS and CDR2 as YYNGEE. The CDR3 runs 15 residues. CDR3 loop: CASSVDSGLGQTQYF. For the CDR3, the DNA is TGTGCCAGCAGCGTAGATAGTGGGCTAGGCCAGACCCAGTACTTC. Combining the CDR3 with reference TRBV9 and TRBJ2-5 gives the whole variable domain DSGVTQTPKHLITATGQRVTLRCSPRSGDLSVYWYQQSLDQGLQFLIQYYNGEERAKGNILERFSAQQFPDLHSELNLSSLELGDSALYFCASSVDSGLGQTQYFGPGTRLLVL.

The chain recombines TRBV7-2 with TRBJ2-2; TRBD2 matches 8 bases. Trimming cost V 1 base and J 7 bases; bases outside gene matches: 8. CDR1 and CDR2 from the germline V gene are SGHTA and FQGNSA. This CDR3 spans 16 amino acids. CDR3: CASSLEPSGSGGELFF. The CDR3 DNA reads as TGTGCCAGCAGCTTAGAGCCTAGCGGGTCCGGCGGGGAGCTGTTTTTT.

The rearrangement links TRBV25-1 to TRBJ2-1; 7 bases fit TRBD2. The CDR3 contains 16 residues. Germline trimming cut 0 bases from V and 6 bases from J; bases unmatched to any gene: 8. Germline loops: CDR1 MGHDK, CDR2 SYGVNS. CDR3 protein: CASSEYGRTGFNEQFF. The CDR3 DNA reads TGTGCCAGCAGTGAATACGGGAGGACCGGGTTCAATGAGCAGTTCTTC.

The chain joins TRBV5-6 to TRBJ1-2; 12 positions match TRBD1. V lost 4 bases to trimming and J lost 7 bases; unmatched junction nucleotides: 11. CDR1 SGHDT and CDR2 YYEEEE come from the germline V gene. The CDR3 consists of 16 residues. CDR3 region: CASSLRGDRGPRGYTF. Written as DNA, the CDR3 is TGTGCCAGCAGCCTCCGGGGGGACAGGGGGCCCCGTGGCTACACCTTC.

This rearrangement joins TRBV5-1 to TRBJ1-3; D call uncertain. The CDR3 runs 15 residues. Germline CDR1 reads SGHRS; CDR2 reads YFSETQ. The V end was cut by 2 bases, the J end by 0 bases, with 9 bases between. The CDR3 loop is CASSFTANSGNTIYF. The DNA for the CDR3 is TGCGCCAGCAGCTTTACAGCAAACTCTGGAAACACCATATATTTT.

The rearrangement links TRBV4-1 to TRBJ2-5; D is undetermined. CDR3 length: 15 amino acids. CDR1 MGHRA and CDR2 YSYEKL come from the germline V gene. Trimming left V 0 bases short and J 2 bases short, with 10 bases between. The CDR3 spells CASSQDQTVQETQYF. As DNA, the CDR3 is TGCGCCAGCAGCCAAGATCAAACGGTACAAGAGACCCAGTACTTC.

This chain links TRBV7-9 with TRBJ2-2, with TRBD2 matching 11 bases. The V and J ends lost 3 bases and 1 base, in that order; junction bases with no gene match: 4. Per the germline V gene, CDR1 is SEHNR and CDR2 is FQNEAQ (reference sequence). The CDR3 is made up of 17 amino acids. CDR3 sequence (DNA): TGTGCCAGCAGCTTCGGGCTAGCGGGAGGGAACACCGGGGAGCTGTTTTTT. Translated: CASSFGLAGGNTGELFF.

The chain recombines TRBV7-3 with TRBJ2-1; D unclear. Germline values: CDR1 SGHTA, CDR2 FQGTGA. This CDR3 comprises 13 residues. V was clipped by 2 bases and J by 9 bases, with 11 bases between them. The CDR3 spells CASSLGRSGEQFF. CDR3 bases: TGTGCCAGCAGCTTAGGACGGTCCGGTGAGCAGTTCTTC.

The chain couples TRBV12-3 or TRBV12-4 to TRBJ2-5; the D is unclear. Trimming stripped 7 bases from V and 2 bases from J, with 11 bases between. CDR3 length: 13 residues. The CDR3 coding sequence is TGTGCCAGCAACCGTGGACGGCAAGAGACCCAGTACTTC. Protein product: CASNRGRQETQYF.

This rearrangement joins TRBV6-1 to TRBJ2-2, with 9 bases lining up with TRBD2. Germline CDR1 reads MNHNS; CDR2 reads SASEGT. The CDR3 contains 16 residues. V shed 4 bases, J shed 2 bases, and the junction held 5 bases outside the gene matches. The DNA for the CDR3 is TGTGCCAGCAGTGTACGAGCGGGAGGAAACACCGGGGAGCTGTTTTTT. Residues: CASSVRAGGNTGELFF.

In its sample, this clonotype was seen once. The chain uses TRBV21-1 and TRBJ2-1; the D call TRBD2 from the table was never checked on the DNA. TRBV21-1 is labeled a pseudogene. This CDR3 is 16 amino acids long. CDR3 residues: CASSKRLAGGDNEQFF. In nucleotides, the CDR3 is TGTGCCAGCAGCAAGCGACTAGCGGGAGGGGACAATGAGCAGTTCTTC.

The rearrangement links TRBV24-1 to TRBJ2-5; no definite D call. The length of the CDR3 is 13 residues. Trimming shortened V by 4 bases and J by 5 bases, and 10 bases separated the two germline ends. Looked up from germline, CDR1 is KGHDR and CDR2 is SFDVKD. The CDR3 spells CATSEMVPETQYF. Written as DNA, the CDR3 is TGTGCCACCAGTGAAATGGTCCCCGAGACCCAGTACTTC.

This chain links TRBV20-1 with TRBJ1-2; 8 bases align to TRBD1. Germline loops: CDR1 DFQATT, CDR2 SNEGSKA (reference sequence). The V segment lost 3 bases and the J segment 6 bases; nucleotides outside the gene matches: 9. The CDR3 is 14 residues long. The CDR3 DNA follows: TGCAGTGCTAGGGGGGACAGGTCTCAAGATGGCTACACCTTC. Protein sequence: CSARGDRSQDGYTF.

This clonotype occurred once. The chain carries TRBV12-3 or TRBV12-4 and TRBJ1-1; perhaps TRBD1 as D (5 bases). The germline V and J ends were trimmed by 7 bases and 7 bases, with 13 bases remaining between them. The CDR3 length is 12 residues. CDR3 sequence reads: CASKYRGFEAFF. The CDR3 bases are TGTGCCAGCAAATATCGGGGCTTTGAAGCTTTCTTT.

The chain has TRBV4-1 and TRBJ2-3; D is unresolved. The CDR3 covers 13 residues. V lost 7 bases to trimming and J lost 1 base, with 9 bases between them. Looked up from germline, CDR1 is MGHRA and CDR2 is YSYEKL. CDR3 nucleotide sequence: TGCGCCAGCACCCCGCGCCGCACAGATACGCAGTATTTT. Residues: CASTPRRTDTQYF.